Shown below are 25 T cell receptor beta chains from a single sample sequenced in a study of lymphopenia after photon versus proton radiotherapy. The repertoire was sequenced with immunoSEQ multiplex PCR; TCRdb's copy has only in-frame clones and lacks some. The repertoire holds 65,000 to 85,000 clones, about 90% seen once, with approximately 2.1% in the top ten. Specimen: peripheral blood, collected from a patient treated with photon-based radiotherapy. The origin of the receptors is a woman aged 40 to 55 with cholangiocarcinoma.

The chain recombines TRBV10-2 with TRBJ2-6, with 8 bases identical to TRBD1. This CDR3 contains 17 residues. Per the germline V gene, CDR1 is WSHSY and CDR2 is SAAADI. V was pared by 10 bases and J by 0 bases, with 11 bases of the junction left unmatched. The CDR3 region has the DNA TGCGCCACCCAGGACAGGGCCGGAACCTCTGGGGCCAACGTCCTGACTTTC. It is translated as CATQDRAGTSGANVLTF.

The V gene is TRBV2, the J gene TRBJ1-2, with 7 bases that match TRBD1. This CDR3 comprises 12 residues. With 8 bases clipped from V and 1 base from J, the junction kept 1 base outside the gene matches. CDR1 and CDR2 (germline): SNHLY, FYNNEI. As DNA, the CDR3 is TGTGCCAGCGGACAGGATAACTATGGCTACACCTTC. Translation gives CASGQDNYGYTF.

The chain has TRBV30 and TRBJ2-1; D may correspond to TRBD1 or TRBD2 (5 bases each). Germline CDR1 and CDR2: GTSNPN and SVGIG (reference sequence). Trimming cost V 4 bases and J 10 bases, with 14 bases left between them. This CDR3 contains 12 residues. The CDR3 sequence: CAWNGERGEQFF. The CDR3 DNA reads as TGTGCCTGGAACGGGGAGAGGGGCGAGCAGTTCTTC.

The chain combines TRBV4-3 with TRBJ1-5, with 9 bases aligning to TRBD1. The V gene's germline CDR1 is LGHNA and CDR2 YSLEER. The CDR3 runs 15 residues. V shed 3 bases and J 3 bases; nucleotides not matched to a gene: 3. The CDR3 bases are TGCGCCAGCAGCCAGGACAGGGGTAACAATCAGCCCCAGCATTTT. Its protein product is CASSQDRGNNQPQHF.

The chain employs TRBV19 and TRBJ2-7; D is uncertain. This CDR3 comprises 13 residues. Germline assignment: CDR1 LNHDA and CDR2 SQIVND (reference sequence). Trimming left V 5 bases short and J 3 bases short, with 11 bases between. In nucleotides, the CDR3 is TGTGCCAGTAGTCCGCGGACGGGCTACGAGCAGTACTTC. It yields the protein CASSPRTGYEQYF. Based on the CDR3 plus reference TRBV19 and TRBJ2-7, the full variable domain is DGGITQSPKYLFRKEGQNVTLSCEQNLNHDAMYWYRQDPGQGLRLIYYSQIVNDFQKGDIAEGYSVSREKKESFPLTVTSAQKNPTAFYLCASSPRTGYEQYFGPGTRLTVT.

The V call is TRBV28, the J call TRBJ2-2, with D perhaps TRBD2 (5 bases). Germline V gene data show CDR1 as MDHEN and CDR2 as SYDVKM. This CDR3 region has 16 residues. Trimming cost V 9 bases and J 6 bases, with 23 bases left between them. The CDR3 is CAREAYFLLEAGELFF. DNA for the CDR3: TGTGCCAGGGAGGCATATTTCCTTTTAGAAGCCGGGGAGCTGTTTTTT.

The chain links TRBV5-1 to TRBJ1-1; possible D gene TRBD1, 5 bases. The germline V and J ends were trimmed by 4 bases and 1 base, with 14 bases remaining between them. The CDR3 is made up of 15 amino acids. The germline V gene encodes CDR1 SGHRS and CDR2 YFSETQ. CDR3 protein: CASSPGSTPNTEAFF. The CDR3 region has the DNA TGCGCCAGCAGCCCAGGGTCGACACCGAACACTGAAGCTTTCTTT.

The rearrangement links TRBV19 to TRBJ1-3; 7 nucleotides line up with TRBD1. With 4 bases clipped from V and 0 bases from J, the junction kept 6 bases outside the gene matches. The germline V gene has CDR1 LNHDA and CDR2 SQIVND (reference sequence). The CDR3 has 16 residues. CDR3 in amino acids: CASSTTGNPSGNTIYF. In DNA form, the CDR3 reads TGTGCCAGTAGTACGACAGGGAATCCCTCTGGAAACACCATATATTTT.

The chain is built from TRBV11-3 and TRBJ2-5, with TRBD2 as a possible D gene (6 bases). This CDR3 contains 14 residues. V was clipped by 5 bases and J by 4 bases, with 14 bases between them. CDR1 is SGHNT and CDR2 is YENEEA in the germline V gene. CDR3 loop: CASSTSAGTETQYF. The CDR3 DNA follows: TGTGCCAGCAGCACATCTGCGGGGACAGAGACCCAGTACTTC. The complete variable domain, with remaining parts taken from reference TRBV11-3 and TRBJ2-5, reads EAGVVQSPRYKIIEKKQPVAFWCNPISGHNTLYWYLQNLGQGPELLIRYENEEAVDDSQLPKDRFSAERLKGVDSTLKIQPAELGDSAVYLCASSTSAGTETQYFGPGTRLLVL.

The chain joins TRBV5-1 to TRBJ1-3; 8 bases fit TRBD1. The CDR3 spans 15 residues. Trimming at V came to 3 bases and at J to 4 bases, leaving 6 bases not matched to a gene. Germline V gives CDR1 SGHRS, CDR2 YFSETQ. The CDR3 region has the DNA TGCGCCAGCAGCTACTCTCGGGACAGGGGAAACACCATATATTTT. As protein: CASSYSRDRGNTIYF. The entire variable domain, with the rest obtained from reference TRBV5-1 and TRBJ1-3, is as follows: KAGVTQTPRYLIKTRGQQVTLSCSPISGHRSVSWYQQTPGQGLQFLFEYFSETQRNKGNFPGRFSGRQFSNSRSEMNVSTLELGDSALYLCASSYSRDRGNTIYFGEGSWLTVV.

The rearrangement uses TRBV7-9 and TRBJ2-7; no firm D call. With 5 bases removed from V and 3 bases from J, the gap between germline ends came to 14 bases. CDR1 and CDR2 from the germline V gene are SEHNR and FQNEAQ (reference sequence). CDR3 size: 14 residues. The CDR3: CASSRFEGNYEQYF. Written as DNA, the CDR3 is TGTGCCAGCAGCCGCTTCGAAGGGAACTACGAGCAGTACTTC.

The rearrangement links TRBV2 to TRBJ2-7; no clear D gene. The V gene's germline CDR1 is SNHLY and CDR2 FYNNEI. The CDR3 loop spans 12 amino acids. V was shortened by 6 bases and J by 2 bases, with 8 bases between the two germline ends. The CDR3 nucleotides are TGTGCCAGCAGGGACCAGACCTACGAGCAGTACTTC. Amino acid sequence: CASRDQTYEQYF.

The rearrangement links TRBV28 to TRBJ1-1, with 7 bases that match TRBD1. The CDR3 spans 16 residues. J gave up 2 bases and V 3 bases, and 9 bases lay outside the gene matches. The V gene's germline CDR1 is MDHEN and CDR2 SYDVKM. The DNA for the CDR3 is TGTGCCAGCAGTTTCAACGCTTACAGGGGCAACACTGAAGCTTTCTTT. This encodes CASSFNAYRGNTEAFF.

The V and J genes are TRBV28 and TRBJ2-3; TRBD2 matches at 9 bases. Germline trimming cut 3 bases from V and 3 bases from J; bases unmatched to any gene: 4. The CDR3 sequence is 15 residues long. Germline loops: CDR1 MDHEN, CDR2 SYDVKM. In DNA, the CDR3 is TGTGCCAGCAGTTTCGCGGGAGGGGGAACAGATACGCAGTATTTT. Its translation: CASSFAGGGTDTQYF.

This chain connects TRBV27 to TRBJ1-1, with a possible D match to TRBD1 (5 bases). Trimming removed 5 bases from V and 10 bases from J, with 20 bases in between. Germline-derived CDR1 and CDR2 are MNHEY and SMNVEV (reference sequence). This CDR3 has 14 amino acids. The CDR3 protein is CASSGTGLSGRAFF. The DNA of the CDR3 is TGTGCCAGCAGTGGGACGGGCCTGTCCGGGCGAGCTTTCTTT.

CDR3 nucleotide sequence: TGCGCCAGCAGCTTGAAACAGCTGGCCTACGAGCAGTACTTC. Its translation: CASSLKQLAYEQYF. This chain links TRBV5-1 with TRBJ2-7; D remains ambiguous. CDR3 length: 14 amino acids. V lost 1 base and J lost 2, with 10 bases in between. Germline V gene data show CDR1 as SGHRS and CDR2 as YFSETQ.

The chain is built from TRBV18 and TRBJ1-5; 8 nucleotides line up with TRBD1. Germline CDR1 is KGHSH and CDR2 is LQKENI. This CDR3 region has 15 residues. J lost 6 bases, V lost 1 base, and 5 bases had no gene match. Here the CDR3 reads CASSPQDRAGQPQHF. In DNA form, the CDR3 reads TGTGCCAGCTCACCACAGGACAGGGCGGGTCAGCCCCAGCATTTT.

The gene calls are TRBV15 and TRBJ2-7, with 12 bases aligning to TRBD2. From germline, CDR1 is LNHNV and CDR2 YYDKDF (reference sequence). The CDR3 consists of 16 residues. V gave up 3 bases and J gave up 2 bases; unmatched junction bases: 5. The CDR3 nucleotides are TGTGCCACCAGCAGGGGAGGACTAGCGGGGACCTACGAGCAGTACTTC. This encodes CATSRGGLAGTYEQYF. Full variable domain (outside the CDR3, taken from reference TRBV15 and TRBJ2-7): DAMVIQNPRYQVTQFGKPVTLSCSQTLNHNVMYWYQQKSSQAPKLLFHYYDKDFNNEADTPDNFQSRRPNTSFCFLDIRSPGLGDTAMYLCATSRGGLAGTYEQYFGPGTRLTVT.

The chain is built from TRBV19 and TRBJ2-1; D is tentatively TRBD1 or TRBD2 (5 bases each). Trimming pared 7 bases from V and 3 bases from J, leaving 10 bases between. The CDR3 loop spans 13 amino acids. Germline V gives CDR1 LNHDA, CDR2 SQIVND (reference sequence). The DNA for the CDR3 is TGTGCCAGTAAGGGACCCAACTACAATGAGCAGTTCTTC. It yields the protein CASKGPNYNEQFF.

CDR3 in DNA: TGTGCCAGCACCTGGGGCGCAGGGGAGAGTCAGCCCCAGCATTTT. Residues: CASTWGAGESQPQHF. V and J are TRBV28 and TRBJ1-5; tentatively, D is TRBD1 (6 bases). Germline V lookup: CDR1 MDHEN, CDR2 SYDVKM. V was cut by 7 bases and J by 6 bases, with 19 bases left in between. There are 15 residues in the CDR3.

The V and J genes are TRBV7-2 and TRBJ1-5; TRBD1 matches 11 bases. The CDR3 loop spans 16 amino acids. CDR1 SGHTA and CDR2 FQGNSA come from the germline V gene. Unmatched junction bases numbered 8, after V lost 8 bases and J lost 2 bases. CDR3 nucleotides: TGTGCCAGCGGACGGACAGGGGGCCAGGGCAATCAGCCCCAGCATTTT. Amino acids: CASGRTGGQGNQPQHF.

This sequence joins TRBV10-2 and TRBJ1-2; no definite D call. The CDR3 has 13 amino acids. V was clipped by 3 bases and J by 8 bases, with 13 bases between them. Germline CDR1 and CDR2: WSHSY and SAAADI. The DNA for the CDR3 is TGCGCCAGCAGTGATTCAACACCGCGGGGCTACACCTTC. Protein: CASSDSTPRGYTF.

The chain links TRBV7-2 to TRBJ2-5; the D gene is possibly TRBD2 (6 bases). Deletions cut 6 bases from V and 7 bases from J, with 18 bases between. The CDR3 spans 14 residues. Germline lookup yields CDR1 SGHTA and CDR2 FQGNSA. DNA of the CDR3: TGTGCCAGCAGGCCGGACCATGTGGGAGGGACCCAGTACTTC. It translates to CASRPDHVGGTQYF. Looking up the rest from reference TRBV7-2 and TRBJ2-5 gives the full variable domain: GAGVSQSPSNKVTEKGKDVELRCDPISGHTALYWYRQSLGQGLEFLIYFQGNSAPDKSGLPSDRFSAERTGGSVSTLTIQRTQQEDSAVYLCASRPDHVGGTQYFGPGTRLLVL.

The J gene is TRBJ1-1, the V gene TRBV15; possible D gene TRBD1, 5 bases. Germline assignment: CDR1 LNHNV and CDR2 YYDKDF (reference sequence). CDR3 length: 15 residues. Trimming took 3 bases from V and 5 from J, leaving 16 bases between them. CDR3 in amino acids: CATSSEKGSGTEAFF. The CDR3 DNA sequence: TGTGCCACCAGCAGCGAAAAGGGGTCGGGAACTGAAGCTTTCTTT.

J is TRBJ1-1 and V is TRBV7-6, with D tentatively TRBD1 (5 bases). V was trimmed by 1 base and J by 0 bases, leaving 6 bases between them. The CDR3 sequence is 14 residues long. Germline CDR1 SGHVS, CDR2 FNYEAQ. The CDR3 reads CASSLEDMNTEAFF. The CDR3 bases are TGTGCCAGCAGCTTAGAGGACATGAACACTGAAGCTTTCTTT.